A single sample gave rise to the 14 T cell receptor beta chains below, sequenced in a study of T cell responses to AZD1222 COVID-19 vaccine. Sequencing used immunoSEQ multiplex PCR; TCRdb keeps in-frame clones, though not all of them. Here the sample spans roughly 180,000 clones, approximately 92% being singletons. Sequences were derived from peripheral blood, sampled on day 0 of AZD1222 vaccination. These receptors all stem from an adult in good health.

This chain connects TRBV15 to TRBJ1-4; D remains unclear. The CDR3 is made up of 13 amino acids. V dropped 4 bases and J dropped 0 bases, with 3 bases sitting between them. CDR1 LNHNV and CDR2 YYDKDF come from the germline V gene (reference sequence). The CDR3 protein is CATSKTTNEKLFF. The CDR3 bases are TGTGCCACCAGCAAGACAACTAATGAAAAACTGTTTTTT.

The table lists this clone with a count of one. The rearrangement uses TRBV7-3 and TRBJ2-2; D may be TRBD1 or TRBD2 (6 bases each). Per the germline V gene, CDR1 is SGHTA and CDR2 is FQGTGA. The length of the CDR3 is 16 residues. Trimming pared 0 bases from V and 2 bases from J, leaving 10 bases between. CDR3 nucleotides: TGTGCCAGCAGCTTAACGGGGGGACACAACACCGGGGAGCTGTTTTTT. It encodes CASSLTGGHNTGELFF.

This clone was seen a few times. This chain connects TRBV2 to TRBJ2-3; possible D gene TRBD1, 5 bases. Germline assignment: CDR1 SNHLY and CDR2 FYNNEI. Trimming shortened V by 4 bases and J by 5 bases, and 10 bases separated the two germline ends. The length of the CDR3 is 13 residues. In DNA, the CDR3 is TGTGCCAGCAGTGTGGGAAGGGGAGATACGCAGTATTTT. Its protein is CASSVGRGDTQYF.

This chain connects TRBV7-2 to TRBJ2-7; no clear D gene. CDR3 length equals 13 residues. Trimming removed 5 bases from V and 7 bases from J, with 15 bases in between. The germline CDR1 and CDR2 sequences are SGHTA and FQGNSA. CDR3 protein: CASSPGPNWEQYF. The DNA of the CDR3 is TGTGCCAGCAGCCCCGGACCAAACTGGGAGCAGTACTTC.

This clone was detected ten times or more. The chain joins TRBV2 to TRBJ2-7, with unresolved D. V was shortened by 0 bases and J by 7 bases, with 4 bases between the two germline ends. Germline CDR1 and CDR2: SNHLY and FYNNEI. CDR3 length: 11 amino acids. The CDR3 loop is CASSEAAEQYV. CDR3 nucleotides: TGTGCCAGCAGTGAAGCGGCTGAGCAGTACGTC.

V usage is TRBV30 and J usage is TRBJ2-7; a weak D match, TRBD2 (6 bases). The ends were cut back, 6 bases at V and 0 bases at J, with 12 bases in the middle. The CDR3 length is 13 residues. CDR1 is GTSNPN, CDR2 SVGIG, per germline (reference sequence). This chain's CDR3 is CACGDGSSYEQYF. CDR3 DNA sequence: TGTGCCTGCGGGGACGGGAGCTCCTACGAGCAGTACTTC.

The CDR3 loop is CASKTGTGGANQPQHF. CDR3 in DNA: TGTGCCAGCAAAACGGGAACAGGGGGAGCGAATCAGCCCCAGCATTTT. This rearrangement joins TRBV21-1 to TRBJ1-5; the table assigns TRBD1, which was not confirmed against the DNA. TRBV21-1 is a recognized pseudogene. The CDR3 is 16 amino acids.

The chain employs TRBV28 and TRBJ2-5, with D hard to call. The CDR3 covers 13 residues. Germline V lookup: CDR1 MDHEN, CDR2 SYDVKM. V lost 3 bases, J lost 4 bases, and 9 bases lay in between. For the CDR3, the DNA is TGTGCCAGCAGTTTGATTAGAAGAGAGACCCAGTACTTC. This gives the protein CASSLIRRETQYF.

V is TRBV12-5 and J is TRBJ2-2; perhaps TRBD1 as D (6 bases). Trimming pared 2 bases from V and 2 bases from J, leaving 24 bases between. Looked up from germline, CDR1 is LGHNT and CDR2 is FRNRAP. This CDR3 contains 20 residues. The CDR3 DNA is TGTGCTAGTGGTTTGATCGATCCAATTCCGGGACACCTAAACACCGGGGAGCTGTTTTTT. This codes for CASGLIDPIPGHLNTGELFF.

As DNA, the CDR3 is TGTGCCAGCAGGCGGACGACCGAGGCTCAGCAGTACTTC. It is translated as CASRRTTEAQQYF. The chain employs TRBV14 and TRBJ2-7, with unresolved D. Germline assignment: CDR1 SGHDN and CDR2 FVKESK. This CDR3 has 13 residues. V lost 6 bases to trimming and J lost 8 bases, with 17 bases between them.

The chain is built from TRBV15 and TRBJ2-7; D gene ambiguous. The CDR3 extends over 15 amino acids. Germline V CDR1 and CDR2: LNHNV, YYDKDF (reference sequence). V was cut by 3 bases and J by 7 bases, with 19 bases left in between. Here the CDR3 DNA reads TGTGCCACCAGCAGTTGGGCCTCACTTCCTCGAGAGCAGTACGTC. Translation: CATSSWASLPREQYV.

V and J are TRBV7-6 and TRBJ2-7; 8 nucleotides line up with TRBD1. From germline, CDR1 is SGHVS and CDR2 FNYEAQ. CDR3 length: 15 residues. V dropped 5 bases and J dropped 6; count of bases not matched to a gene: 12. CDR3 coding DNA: TGTGCCAGCAGCCCCCTCTCGGACAGGGTGGGCGAGCAGTACTTC. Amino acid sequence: CASSPLSDRVGEQYF.

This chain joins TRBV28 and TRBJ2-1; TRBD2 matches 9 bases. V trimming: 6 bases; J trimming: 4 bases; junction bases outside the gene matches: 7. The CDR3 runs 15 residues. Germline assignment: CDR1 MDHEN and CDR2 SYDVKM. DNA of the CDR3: TGTGCCAGCAGCCCCCTAGCGGGAATATACAATGAGCAGTTCTTC. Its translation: CASSPLAGIYNEQFF.

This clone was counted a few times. CDR3 region: CASSQGGGRDTEAFF. The CDR3 DNA follows: TGCGCCAGCAGCCAAGGAGGGGGCCGGGACACTGAAGCTTTCTTT. This chain links TRBV4-3 with TRBJ1-1; 7 nucleotides agree with TRBD1. V was clipped by 1 base and J by 3 bases; unmatched bases: 5. Per the germline V gene, CDR1 is LGHNA and CDR2 is YSLEER. The CDR3 consists of 15 residues.